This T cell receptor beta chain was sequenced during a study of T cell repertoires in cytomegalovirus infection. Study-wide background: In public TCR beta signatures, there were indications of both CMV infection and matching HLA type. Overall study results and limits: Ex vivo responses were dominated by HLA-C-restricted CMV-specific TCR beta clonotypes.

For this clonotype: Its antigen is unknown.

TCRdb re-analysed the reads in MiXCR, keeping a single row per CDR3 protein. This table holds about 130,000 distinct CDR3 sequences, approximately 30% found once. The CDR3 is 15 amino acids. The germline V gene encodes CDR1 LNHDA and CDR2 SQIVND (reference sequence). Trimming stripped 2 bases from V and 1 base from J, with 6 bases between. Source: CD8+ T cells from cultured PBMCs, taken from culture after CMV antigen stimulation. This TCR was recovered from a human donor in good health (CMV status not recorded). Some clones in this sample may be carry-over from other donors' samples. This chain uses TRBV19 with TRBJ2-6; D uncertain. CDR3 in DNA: TGTGCCAGTAGTATATCCGGGTCTGGGGCCAACGTCCTGACTTTC. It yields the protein CASSISGSGANVLTF.